What follows are 4 T cell receptor beta chains derived from one specimen sequenced in a study of T cell responses to AZD1222 COVID-19 vaccine. Generated by immunoSEQ multiplex PCR, the TCRdb table keeps only in-frame clones and is missing some. The sample carries around 80,000 clones, 80% to 90% recorded once. Material: peripheral blood, obtained 28 days after the second AZD1222 dose. Receptors originate from an adult who received the AZD1222 COVID-19 vaccine.

This CDR3 is CASRRLASTQYF. CDR3 DNA sequence: TGTGCCAGCAGGAGACTAGCGTCTACGCAGTATTTT. V usage is TRBV2 and J usage is TRBJ2-3; 8 positions agree with TRBD2. The CDR3 spans 12 residues. Germline loops: CDR1 SNHLY, CDR2 FYNNEI. Unmatched junction bases numbered 4, after V lost 6 bases and J lost 8 bases.

This chain uses TRBV27 with TRBJ2-4; TRBD1 aligns across 9 bases. CDR3 length: 16 amino acids. Germline trimming cut 5 bases from V and 3 bases from J; bases unmatched to any gene: 8. The V gene's germline CDR1 is MNHEY and CDR2 SMNVEV (reference sequence). The DNA for the CDR3 is TGTGCCAGCAGTCCGGGGACAGGGTTGGGCAAAAACATTCAGTACTTC. Protein product: CASSPGTGLGKNIQYF.

The rearrangement links TRBV5-1 to TRBJ2-7, with D possibly matching TRBD2 (5 bases). The length of the CDR3 is 11 residues. Germline CDR1 reads SGHRS; CDR2 reads YFSETQ. V was shortened by 4 bases and J by 9 bases, with 11 bases between the two germline ends. Here the CDR3 DNA reads TGCGCCAGCAGCCCAGGAGGCGCGCAGTACTTC. It specifies CASSPGGAQYF.

This rearrangement joins TRBV5-1 to TRBJ2-1; D possibly corresponds to TRBD2 (7 bases). The CDR3 sequence is 15 residues long. Looked up from germline, CDR1 is SGHRS and CDR2 is YFSETQ. V was shortened by 1 base and J by 8 bases, with 16 bases between the two germline ends. CDR3 sequence reads: CASSLRGAPQDEQFF. CDR3 in DNA: TGCGCCAGCAGCTTGCGGGGGGCCCCCCAAGATGAGCAGTTCTTC.